Listed below are T cell receptor beta chains from one sample, sequenced in a study of vaccination and CD4 T cells after COVID-19. These receptors are not linked to any known antigen. TCRdb redid the calling of the PCR reads with MiXCR, one entry per CDR3 protein. The sample has more than 7,000 distinct CDR3 sequences, roughly 50% seen once. The sequencing input was CD4+ T cells from blood, cultured in vitro. These receptors all stem from a human donor who had recovered from COVID-19. CDR3s leave out the opening cysteine and the closing phenylalanine or tryptophan. The order of the fields is clone size, CDR3 length, V gene, CDR3 protein. Some rows have no size entry. The others give once, few or many, or a class for an expanded clone.

>NA|12|TRBV12-2
ASRLDRGTYEQY
>NA|13|TRBV19
ASSISRITNTEAF
>few|11|TRBV20-1
SLSGGNLETQY
>NA|13|TRBV2
ASSDTKARDREQF
>NA|13|TRBV6-1
ASSIDRGGMNEQF
>NA|12|TRBV20-1
SASLSGWIDEQF
>NA|13|TRBV20-1
SAIMDRGPFGEQY
>NA|14|TRBV21-1
ASTPIGQAGGNTIY
>NA|9|TRBV19
ASSKEETQY
>NA|13|TRBV7-2
ASSLVGGFAETQY
>NA|16|TRBV10-3
AISERTGEEGENYGYT
>NA|13|TRBV4-1
ASSLTGTSGDTQY
>few|12|TRBV20-1
SASPGSPSYEQY
>NA|13|TRBV20-1
SAIGLVVRTDTQY
>NA|15|TRBV6-1
ASSERGQGLSIRELF
>NA|11|TRBV18
ASSAGTGYEQY
>NA|13|TRBV27
ASRYTGTVNEKLF
>NA|15|TRBV27
ASSFSRGQGLNSPLH
>NA|10|TRBV24-1
ATSSGGYEQY
>few|12|TRBV20-1
SARVELADNEQF
>NA|12|TRBV20-1
SARRGAAGETQY
>NA|12|TRBV20-1
SAQIDRGGEKLF
>NA|17|TRBV7-6
ASSLAPGGGISGANVLT
>few|11|TRBV6-1
ASWDRAVEPQH
>few|11|TRBV20-1
SAGPGDGYGYT
>NA|14|TRBV7-2
ASSFSLLGWGTEAF
>NA|10|TRBV15
ATSRTTEGYT
>NA|13|TRBV27
ASSISGGAGYGYT
>medium-sized|12|TRBV24-1
ATRDRENTGELF
>few|12|TRBV20-1
SARELQGHYGYT
>NA|10|TRBV29-1
SVEGGQSGYT
>once|14|TRBV6-2/TRBV6-3
ASSYSFGQGNTEAF
>NA|14|TRBV28
ASGSIVGRGTDTQY
>NA|14|TRBV12-3/TRBV12-4
ASKNWGSSYNSPLH
>NA|11|TRBV29-1
SVEAGLQNIQY
>NA|12|TRBV25-1
ASSSGMYNSPLH
>few|14|TRBV24-1
ATSDTAPWRANVLT
>NA|15|TRBV19
ASSIDLYRGPIYGYT
>NA|13|TRBV15
ATSRDRGPQETQY
>NA|13|TRBV2
ASSRTGSNNSPLH
>NA|12|TRBV5-4
ASSRGEVPYGYT
>NA|14|TRBV12-3/TRBV12-4
ASTGGRRTGDHGYT
>NA|13|TRBV5-5
ASSMGGASYNEQF
>NA|16|TRBV27
ASSLFATGYPSNTEAF
>NA|11|TRBV14
ASSPLRNYGYT
>NA|14|TRBV6-1
ASSKTSGGGVKTQY
>medium-sized|15|TRBV7-9
ASSFNFRDGSTDTQY
>NA|12|TRBV7-9
ASSLHSLEYGYT
>few|12|TRBV20-1
SAREDRRGYEQY
>NA|14|TRBV12-3/TRBV12-4
ASSPAGGADTGELF
>NA|13|TRBV15
ATSRDRQGRYEQY
>few|14|TRBV19
ASSIFGQGATYGYT
>large|11|TRBV10-3
AISAGTEPGYT
>few|13|TRBV6-1
ASSTQGGMGQPQH
>NA|15|TRBV10-3
AISGGLAGGGTDTQY
>few|11|TRBV6-2/TRBV6-3
ASSHSGPYEQY
>few|12|TRBV20-1
SAKERRWGETQY
>NA|16|TRBV4-1
ASSQVRLLGNPNQPQH
>NA|12|TRBV28
ASDSAGAEISYT
>NA|11|TRBV29-1
SVDGQGAYEQY